This T cell receptor (beta chain) is from a study of blood T cell repertoires in COVID-19. Those enrolled, adults aged roughly 18 to 90 years, came from about 24 US areas. The germline V gene encodes CDR1 SGHNT and CDR2 YENEEA. There are 15 residues in the CDR3. The V end lost 5 bases, the J end lost 4 bases, and 15 bases lay between the germline ends. Assay used: immunoSEQ multiplex PCR; TCRdb lists only in-frame clones, some missing. The sample holds around 280,000 clones, around 88% seen once. The sequenced sample consisted of PBMCs or T cells enriched from blood (not recorded which). The chain carries TRBV11-3 and TRBJ2-1, with D hard to call. The origin of this receptor is a middle-aged woman who had recovered from COVID-19. The CDR3 sequence is CASSQKNLGYNEQFF. CDR3 nucleotide sequence: TGTGCCAGCAGCCAAAAAAACCTCGGGTACAATGAGCAGTTCTTC.